This T cell receptor (beta chain) was identified in a study of regulatory T cells in long-lasting Graves disease (TCRdb year 2021). Broadly, across the study: In the newly diagnosed Graves' disease group, patients had been taking antithyroid drugs for less than 3 months. Patients with persistent Graves' disease were compared with patients with newly diagnosed Graves' disease using TCR sequencing and RNA sequencing of peripheral blood. The study was registered as a clinical trial and conducted in China. A total of some 35 samples underwent TCR sequencing, from about 13 patients with persistent Graves' disease and approximately 20 patients with newly diagnosed Graves' disease.

Interpreted using the paper, the time point label stands for: newly diagnosed GD, antithyroid drugs for less than 3 months. For both TCR sequencing and RNA sequencing, RNA was extracted from PBMCs in TRIzol. The diagnosis of Graves' disease followed American Thyroid Association guidelines. Patients were recruited from an endocrinology department in Xi'an, China. Each patient gave 8.5 to 9.5 milliliters of peripheral blood, collected in an EDTA anticoagulant tube. PBMCs were isolated by Ficoll Paque Plus density gradient separation without further T cell sorting. An Agilent 2100 Bioanalyzer and agarose gel were used to check RNA quality, and a NanoDrop 2000 was used to measure RNA concentration. Trimming removed 3 bases from V and 8 bases from J; the gene matches leave 7 bases unexplained. The CDR3 starts with the cysteine, ends with the phenylalanine, and has 15 residues. Only the CDR3 DNA is retained, 45 bases long and in frame from the first base. The germline V gene (reference sequence) yields LGHDT for CDR1 and YNNKEL for CDR2.

What the authors observed across the whole study: Persistent patients shared more public clonotypes among themselves (around 3,000) than newly diagnosed patients did (about 1,000). Because the primary lesion, thyroid tissue, could not be accessed, the study looked at peripheral blood alone. Compared with newly diagnosed patients, persistent Graves' disease patients had lower TCR Shannon entropy and fewer highly expanded clones, which suggests clonal expansion. Only the TCR beta chain was sequenced and analyzed. The authors acknowledged the small sample size as a limitation that may reduce accuracy. TRBV28, TRBJ1-2 and TRBJ2-5 were preferentially used in persistent disease, while TRBV20-1 and TRBJ2-1 were favored in newly diagnosed disease.

This clonotype was found many times. Its antigen target is currently unknown. Base qualities are not at hand, and no much larger clone is one base apart. Library creation used multiplex PCR. Sequencing used an Illumina HiSeq 4000. To build TCR beta libraries, CDR3 regions were amplified by Arm-PCR using iRepertoire HTBI primers. Before sequencing, the PCR products underwent gel purification. The original pipeline was this. Gene usage analysis of CDR3 amino acid clonotypes relied on the approximately 60 TRBV and 14 TRBJ segments identified across samples. COPE and FqMerger were used to merge the filtered high-quality paired reads into contigs. BLAST was used to align contigs to IMGT TRBV, TRBD and TRBJ reference genes, and CDR3 was defined according to IMGT. Any clonotype with a frequency above 0.1% was counted as a highly expanded clone. Shannon entropy was used to measure repertoire diversity, and the Gini coefficient was used to measure V-J evenness. Clonotypes shared by more than one individual were considered public. TCRdb trimmed the raw reads at Q25, called clones with MiXCR and kept productive beta chains. Duplicate CDR3 protein sequences are folded into a single record with the most common DNA and genes. TCRdb's processing, not the authors', yielded these V and J calls. This sample holds over 300,000 distinct CDR3 sequences; 15% were observed only once. The ten top clones hold 22% of the sample.

The TCR was taken from a female donor with Graves disease. This receptor chain uses TRBV3-1 and TRBJ1-2; TRBD1 lines up with 12 middle nucleotides. The source material was peripheral blood mononuclear cells (PBMCs), sampled at new diagnosis, from a patient treated with antithyroid drugs. CDR3 protein: CASSHPGQGAKGYTF. DNA sequence: TGTGCCAGCAGCCACCCGGGACAGGGGGCGAAGGGCTACACCTTC. Extended through the reference TRBV3-1 and TRBJ1-2 proteins, this CDR3 yields the full variable domain: DTAVSQTPKYLVTQMGNDKSIKCEQNLGHDTMYWYKQDSKKFLKIMFSYNNKELIINETVPNRFSPKSPDKAHLNLHINSLELGDSAVYFCASSHPGQGAKGYTFGSGTRLTVV.